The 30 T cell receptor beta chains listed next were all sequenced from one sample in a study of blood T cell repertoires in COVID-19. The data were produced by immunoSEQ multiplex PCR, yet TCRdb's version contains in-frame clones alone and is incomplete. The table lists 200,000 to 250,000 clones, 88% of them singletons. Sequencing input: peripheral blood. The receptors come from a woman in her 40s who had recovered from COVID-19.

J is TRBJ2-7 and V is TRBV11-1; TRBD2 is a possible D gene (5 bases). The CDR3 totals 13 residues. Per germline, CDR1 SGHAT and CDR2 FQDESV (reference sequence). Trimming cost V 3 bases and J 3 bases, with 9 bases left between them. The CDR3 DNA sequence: TGTGCCAGCAGCTTTGCAGGAGGCTACGAGCAGTACTTC. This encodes CASSFAGGYEQYF.

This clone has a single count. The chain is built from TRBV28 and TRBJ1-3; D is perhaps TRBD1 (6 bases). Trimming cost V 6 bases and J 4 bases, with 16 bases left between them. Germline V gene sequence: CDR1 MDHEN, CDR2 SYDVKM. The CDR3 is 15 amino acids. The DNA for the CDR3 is TGTGCCAGCAGCCTAACAGGGTCGTTAGGAAACACCATATATTTT. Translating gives CASSLTGSLGNTIYF. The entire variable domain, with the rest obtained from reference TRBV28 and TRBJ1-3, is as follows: DVKVTQSSRYLVKRTGEKVFLECVQDMDHENMFWYRQDPGLGLRLIYFSYDVKMKEKGDIPEGYSVSREKKERFSLILESASTNQTSMYLCASSLTGSLGNTIYFGEGSWLTVV.

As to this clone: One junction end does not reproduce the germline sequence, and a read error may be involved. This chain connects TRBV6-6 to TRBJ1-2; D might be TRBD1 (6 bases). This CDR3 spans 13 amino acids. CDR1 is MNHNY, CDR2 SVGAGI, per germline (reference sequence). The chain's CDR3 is CASSYGQTYGHTF. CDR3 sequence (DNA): TGTGCCAGCAGTTATGGACAGACCTATGGCCACACCTTC.

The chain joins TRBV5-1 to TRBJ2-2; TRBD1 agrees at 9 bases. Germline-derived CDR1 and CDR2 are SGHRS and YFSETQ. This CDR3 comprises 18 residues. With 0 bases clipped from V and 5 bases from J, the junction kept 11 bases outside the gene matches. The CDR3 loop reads CASSLDLGGQGLTGELFF. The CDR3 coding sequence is TGCGCCAGCAGCTTGGATTTAGGGGGACAGGGCCTAACCGGGGAGCTGTTTTTT.

The CDR3 region has the DNA TGTGCCAGTAGCGCCCCCGGGACAGGGGGCAACTATGGCTACACCTTC. Encoded protein: CASSAPGTGGNYGYTF. The chain recombines TRBV19 with TRBJ1-2; TRBD1 aligns across 12 bases. The CDR3 length is 16 residues. V was pared by 6 bases and J by 2 bases, with 7 bases of the junction left unmatched. The germline CDR1 and CDR2 sequences are LNHDA and SQIVND (reference sequence).

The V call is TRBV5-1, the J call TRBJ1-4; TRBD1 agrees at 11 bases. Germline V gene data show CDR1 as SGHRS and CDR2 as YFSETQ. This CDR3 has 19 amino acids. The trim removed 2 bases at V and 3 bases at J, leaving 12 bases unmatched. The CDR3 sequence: CASSLRPPGQGVANEKLFF. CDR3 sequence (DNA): TGCGCCAGCAGCTTACGTCCCCCGGGACAGGGGGTGGCTAATGAAAAACTGTTTTTT.

CDR3 protein: CASSAYERDRAKDTEAFF. CDR3 coding DNA: TGCGCCAGCAGTGCTTACGAACGGGACAGGGCCAAGGACACTGAAGCTTTCTTT. The gene calls are TRBV10-1 and TRBJ1-1; 9 nucleotides line up with TRBD1. CDR1 WNHNN and CDR2 SYGVQD come from the germline V gene (reference sequence). CDR3 length equals 18 residues. The V and J ends lost 4 bases and 3 bases, in that order; junction bases with no gene match: 15.

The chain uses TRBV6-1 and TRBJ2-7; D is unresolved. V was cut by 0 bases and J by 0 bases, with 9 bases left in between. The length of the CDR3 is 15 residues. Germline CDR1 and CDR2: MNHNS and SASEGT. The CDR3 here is CASSEAWSGSYEQYF. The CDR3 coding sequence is TGTGCCAGCAGTGAAGCTTGGTCCGGCTCCTACGAGCAGTACTTC.

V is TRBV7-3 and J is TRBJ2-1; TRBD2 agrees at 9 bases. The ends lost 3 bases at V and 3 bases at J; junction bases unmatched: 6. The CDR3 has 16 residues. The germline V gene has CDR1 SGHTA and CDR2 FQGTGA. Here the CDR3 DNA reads TGTGCCAGCAGCTTCGGTCCTAGCGGGGTCTACAATGAGCAGTTCTTC. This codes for CASSFGPSGVYNEQFF.

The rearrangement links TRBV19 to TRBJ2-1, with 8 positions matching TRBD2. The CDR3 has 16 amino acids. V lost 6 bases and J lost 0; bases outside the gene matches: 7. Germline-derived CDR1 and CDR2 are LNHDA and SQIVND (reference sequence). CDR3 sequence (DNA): TGTGCCAGTAGGCCAACTAGCGGTAGCTCCTACAATGAGCAGTTCTTC. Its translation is CASRPTSGSSYNEQFF.

CDR3 sequence: CASSPRAGTNEKLFF. The CDR3 nucleotides are TGTGCCAGCAGCCCGCGAGCGGGAACTAATGAAAAACTGTTTTTT. The genes are TRBV7-2 and TRBJ1-4; D not certain. In germline, CDR1 is SGHTA, CDR2 FQGNSA. This CDR3 spans 15 amino acids. The V and J ends lost 5 bases and 1 base respectively, with 11 bases between them.

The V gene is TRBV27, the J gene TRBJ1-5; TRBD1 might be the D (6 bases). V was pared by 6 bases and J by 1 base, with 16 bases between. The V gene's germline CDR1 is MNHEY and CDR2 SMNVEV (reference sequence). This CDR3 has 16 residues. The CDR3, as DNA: TGTGCCAGCAGGGGGGGGTCGGGGGGCAGCAATCAGCCCCAGCATTTT. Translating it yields CASRGGSGGSNQPQHF.

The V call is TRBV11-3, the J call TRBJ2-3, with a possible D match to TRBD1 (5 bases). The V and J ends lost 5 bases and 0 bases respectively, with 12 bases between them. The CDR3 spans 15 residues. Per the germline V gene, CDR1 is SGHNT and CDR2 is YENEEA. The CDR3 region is CASSPRVVSTDTQYF. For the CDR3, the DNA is TGTGCCAGCAGCCCCAGGGTCGTTAGCACAGATACGCAGTATTTT.

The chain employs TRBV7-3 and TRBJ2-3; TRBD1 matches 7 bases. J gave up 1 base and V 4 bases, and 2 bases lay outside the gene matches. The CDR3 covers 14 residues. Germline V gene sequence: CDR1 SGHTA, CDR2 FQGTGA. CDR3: CASSSGTGTDTQYF. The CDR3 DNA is TGTGCCAGCAGCTCCGGGACAGGCACAGATACGCAGTATTTT. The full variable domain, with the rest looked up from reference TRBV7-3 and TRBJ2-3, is GAGVSQTPSNKVTEKGKYVELRCDPISGHTALYWYRQSLGQGPEFLIYFQGTGAADDSGLPNDRFFAVRPEGSVSTLKIQRTERGDSAVYLCASSSGTGTDTQYFGPGTRLTVL.

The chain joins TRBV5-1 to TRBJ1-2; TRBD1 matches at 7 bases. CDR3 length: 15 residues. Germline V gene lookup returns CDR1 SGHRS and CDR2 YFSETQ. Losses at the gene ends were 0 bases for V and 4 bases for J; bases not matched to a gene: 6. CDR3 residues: CASSLALGTAYGYTF. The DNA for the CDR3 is TGCGCCAGCAGCTTGGCCCTCGGGACAGCCTATGGCTACACCTTC.

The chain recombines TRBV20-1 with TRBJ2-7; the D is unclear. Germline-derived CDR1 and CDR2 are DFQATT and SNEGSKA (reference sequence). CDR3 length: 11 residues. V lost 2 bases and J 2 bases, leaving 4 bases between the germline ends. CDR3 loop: CSARLAYEQYF. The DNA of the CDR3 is TGCAGTGCTAGACTAGCCTACGAGCAGTACTTC.

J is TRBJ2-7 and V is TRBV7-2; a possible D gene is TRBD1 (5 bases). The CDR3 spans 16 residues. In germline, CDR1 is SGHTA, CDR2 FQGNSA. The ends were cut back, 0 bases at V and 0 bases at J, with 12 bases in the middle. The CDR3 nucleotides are TGTGCCAGCAGCTTAGCCCCGGCAGGGTCCTCCTACGAGCAGTACTTC. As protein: CASSLAPAGSSYEQYF.

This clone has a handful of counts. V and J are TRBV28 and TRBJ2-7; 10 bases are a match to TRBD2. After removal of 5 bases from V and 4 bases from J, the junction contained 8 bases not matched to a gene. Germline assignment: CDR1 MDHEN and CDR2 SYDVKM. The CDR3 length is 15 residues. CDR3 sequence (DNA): TGTGCCAGCAGTCATGCAATGGGACTAGCGTACGAGCAGTACTTC. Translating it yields CASSHAMGLAYEQYF.

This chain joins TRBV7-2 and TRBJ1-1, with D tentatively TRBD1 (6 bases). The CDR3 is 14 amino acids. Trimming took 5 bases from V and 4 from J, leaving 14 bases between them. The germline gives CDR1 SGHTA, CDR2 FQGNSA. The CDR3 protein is CASSPETGFTEAFF. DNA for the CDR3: TGTGCCAGCAGCCCCGAGACAGGTTTCACTGAAGCTTTCTTT.

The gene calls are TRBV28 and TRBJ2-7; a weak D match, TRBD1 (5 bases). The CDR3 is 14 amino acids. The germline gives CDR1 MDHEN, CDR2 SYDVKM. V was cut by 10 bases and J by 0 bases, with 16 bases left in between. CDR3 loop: CATHRDRFSYEQYF. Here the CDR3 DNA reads TGTGCCACGCACCGTGACAGATTCTCCTACGAGCAGTACTTC.

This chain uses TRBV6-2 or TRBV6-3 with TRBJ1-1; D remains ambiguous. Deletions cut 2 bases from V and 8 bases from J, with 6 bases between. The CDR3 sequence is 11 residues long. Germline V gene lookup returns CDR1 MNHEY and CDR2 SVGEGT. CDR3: CASSYRGEAFF. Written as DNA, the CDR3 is TGTGCCAGCAGTTACCGGGGAGAAGCTTTCTTT.

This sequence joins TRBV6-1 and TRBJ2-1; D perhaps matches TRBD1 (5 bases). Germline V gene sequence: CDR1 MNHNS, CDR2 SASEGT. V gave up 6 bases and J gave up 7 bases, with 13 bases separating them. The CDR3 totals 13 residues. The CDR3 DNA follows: TGTGCCAGCAGCCCTGACAGTTTAAATGAGCAGTTCTTC. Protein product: CASSPDSLNEQFF.

As DNA, the CDR3 is TGTGCCACCAGCAGAGCCTCCGGTAGCGGGACCTCCTACGAGCAGTACTTC. Protein sequence: CATSRASGSGTSYEQYF. The chain couples TRBV15 to TRBJ2-7; 8 bases are a match to TRBD2. J was trimmed by 0 bases and V by 1 base; bases with no gene match: 8. Germline V lookup: CDR1 LNHNV, CDR2 YYDKDF (reference sequence). CDR3 length equals 17 residues.

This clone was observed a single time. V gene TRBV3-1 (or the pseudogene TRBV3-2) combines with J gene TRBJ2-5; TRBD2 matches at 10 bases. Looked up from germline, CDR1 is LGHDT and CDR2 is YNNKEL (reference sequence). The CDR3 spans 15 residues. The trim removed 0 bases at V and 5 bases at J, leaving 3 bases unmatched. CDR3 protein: CASSQDSGRVETQYF. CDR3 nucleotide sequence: TGTGCCAGCAGCCAAGACAGCGGGAGGGTGGAGACCCAGTACTTC.

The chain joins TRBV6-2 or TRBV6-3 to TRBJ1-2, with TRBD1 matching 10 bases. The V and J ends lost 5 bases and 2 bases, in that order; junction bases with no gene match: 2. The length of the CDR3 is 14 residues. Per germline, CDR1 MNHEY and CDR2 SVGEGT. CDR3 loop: CASSRDRGNYGYTF. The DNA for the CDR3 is TGTGCCAGCAGTCGGGACAGGGGAAACTATGGCTACACCTTC.

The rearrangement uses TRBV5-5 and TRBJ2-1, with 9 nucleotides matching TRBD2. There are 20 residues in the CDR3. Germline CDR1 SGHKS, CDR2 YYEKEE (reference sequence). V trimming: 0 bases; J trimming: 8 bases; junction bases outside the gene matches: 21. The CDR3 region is CASSLEGQGRFSGRADEQFF. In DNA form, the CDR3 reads TGTGCCAGCAGCTTGGAGGGGCAGGGACGCTTTAGCGGGAGAGCGGATGAGCAGTTCTTC.

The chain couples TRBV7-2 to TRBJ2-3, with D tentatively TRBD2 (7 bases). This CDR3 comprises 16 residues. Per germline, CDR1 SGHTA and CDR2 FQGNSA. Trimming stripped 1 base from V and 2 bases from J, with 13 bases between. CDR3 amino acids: CASSLGGGVTTDTQYF. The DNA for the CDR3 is TGTGCCAGCAGCTTAGGAGGGGGGGTTACCACAGATACGCAGTATTTT.

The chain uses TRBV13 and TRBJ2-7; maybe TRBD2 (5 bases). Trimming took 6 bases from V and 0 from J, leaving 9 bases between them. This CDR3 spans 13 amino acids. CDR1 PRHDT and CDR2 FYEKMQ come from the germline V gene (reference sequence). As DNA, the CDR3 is TGTGCCAGCAGTCATGGGAGCTCCTACGAGCAGTACTTC. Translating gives CASSHGSSYEQYF.

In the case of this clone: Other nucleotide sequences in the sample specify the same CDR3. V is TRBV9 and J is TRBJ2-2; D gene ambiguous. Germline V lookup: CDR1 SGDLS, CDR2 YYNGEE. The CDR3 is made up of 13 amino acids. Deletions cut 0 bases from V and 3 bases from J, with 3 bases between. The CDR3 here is CASSVAYTGELFF. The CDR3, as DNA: TGTGCCAGCAGCGTAGCGTACACCGGGGAGCTGTTTTTT. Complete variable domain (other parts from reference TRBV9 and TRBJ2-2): DSGVTQTPKHLITATGQRVTLRCSPRSGDLSVYWYQQSLDQGLQFLIQYYNGEERAKGNILERFSAQQFPDLHSELNLSSLELGDSALYFCASSVAYTGELFFGEGSRLTVL.

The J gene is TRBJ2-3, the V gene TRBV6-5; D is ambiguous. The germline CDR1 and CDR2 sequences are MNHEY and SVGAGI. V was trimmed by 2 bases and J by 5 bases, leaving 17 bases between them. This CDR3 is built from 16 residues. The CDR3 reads CASSYEDTYGEDTQYF. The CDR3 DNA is TGTGCCAGCAGTTACGAAGACACATACGGCGAAGATACGCAGTATTTT.